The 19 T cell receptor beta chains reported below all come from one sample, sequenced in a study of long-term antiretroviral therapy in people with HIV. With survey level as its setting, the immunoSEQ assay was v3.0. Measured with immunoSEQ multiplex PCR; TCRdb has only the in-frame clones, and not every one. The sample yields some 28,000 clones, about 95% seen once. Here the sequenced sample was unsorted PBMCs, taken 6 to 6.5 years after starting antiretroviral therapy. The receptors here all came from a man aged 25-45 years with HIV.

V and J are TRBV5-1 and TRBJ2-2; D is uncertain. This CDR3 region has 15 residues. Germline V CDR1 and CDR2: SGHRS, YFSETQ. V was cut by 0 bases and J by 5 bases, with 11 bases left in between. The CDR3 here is CASSLAALGTGELFF. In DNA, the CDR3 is TGCGCCAGCAGCTTGGCGGCCCTCGGGACCGGGGAGCTGTTTTTT. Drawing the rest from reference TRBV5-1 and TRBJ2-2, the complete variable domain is KAGVTQTPRYLIKTRGQQVTLSCSPISGHRSVSWYQQTPGQGLQFLFEYFSETQRNKGNFPGRFSGRQFSNSRSEMNVSTLELGDSALYLCASSLAALGTGELFFGEGSRLTVL.

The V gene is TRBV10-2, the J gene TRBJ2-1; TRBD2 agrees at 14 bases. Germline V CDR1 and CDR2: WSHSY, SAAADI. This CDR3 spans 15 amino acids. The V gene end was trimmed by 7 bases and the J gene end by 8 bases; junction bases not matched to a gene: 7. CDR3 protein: CASKPGTSGSHEQFF. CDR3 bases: TGCGCCAGCAAACCAGGGACTAGCGGGAGCCATGAGCAGTTCTTC.

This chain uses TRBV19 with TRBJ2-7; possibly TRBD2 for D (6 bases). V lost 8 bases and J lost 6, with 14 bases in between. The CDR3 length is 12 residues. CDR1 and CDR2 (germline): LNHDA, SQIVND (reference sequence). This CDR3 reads CASGDSGGEQYF. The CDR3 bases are TGTGCCAGTGGGGACTCTGGGGGCGAGCAGTACTTC.

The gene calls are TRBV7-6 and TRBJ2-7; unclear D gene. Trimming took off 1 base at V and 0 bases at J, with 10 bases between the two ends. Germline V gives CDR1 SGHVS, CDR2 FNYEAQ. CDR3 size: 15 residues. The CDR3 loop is CASSLEDGYSYEQYF. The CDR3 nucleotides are TGTGCCAGCAGCTTAGAGGACGGCTACTCCTACGAGCAGTACTTC.

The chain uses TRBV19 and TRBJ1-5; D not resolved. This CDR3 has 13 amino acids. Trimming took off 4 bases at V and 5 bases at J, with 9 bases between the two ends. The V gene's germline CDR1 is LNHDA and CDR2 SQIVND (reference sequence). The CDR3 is CASSTSVDQPQHF. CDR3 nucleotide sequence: TGTGCCAGTAGTACGTCAGTTGATCAGCCCCAGCATTTT.

CDR3 nucleotide sequence: TGCGCCAGCAGCTTATCTAGCGGGAGGGCCAAGTACGAGCAGTACTTC. Its protein product is CASSLSSGRAKYEQYF. This sequence joins TRBV5-1 and TRBJ2-7; 12 nucleotides align to TRBD2. V shed 2 bases and J 4 bases; nucleotides not matched to a gene: 7. Germline V gene lookup returns CDR1 SGHRS and CDR2 YFSETQ. The CDR3 spans 16 residues.

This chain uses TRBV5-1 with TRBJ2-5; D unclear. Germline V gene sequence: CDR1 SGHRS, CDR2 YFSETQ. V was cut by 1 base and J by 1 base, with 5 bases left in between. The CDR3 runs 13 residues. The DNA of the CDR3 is TGCGCCAGCAGCTTGAGCCTCCAAGAGACCCAGTACTTC. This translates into CASSLSLQETQYF.

The CDR3 DNA is TGTGCCAGTAGCCCCGCTGGAAGGGGTCCCTACAATGAGCAGTTCTTC. It encodes CASSPAGRGPYNEQFF. This chain links TRBV19 with TRBJ2-1; a possible D gene is TRBD1 (5 bases). The CDR3 runs to 16 residues. The germline CDR1 and CDR2 sequences are LNHDA and SQIVND (reference sequence). The V and J ends lost 6 bases and 2 bases respectively, with 17 bases between them.

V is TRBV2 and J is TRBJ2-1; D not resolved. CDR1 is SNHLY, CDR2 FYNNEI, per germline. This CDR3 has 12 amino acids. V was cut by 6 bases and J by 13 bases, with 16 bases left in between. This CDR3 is CASRVTLGEQFF. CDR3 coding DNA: TGTGCCAGCAGAGTGACACTTGGGGAACAGTTCTTC. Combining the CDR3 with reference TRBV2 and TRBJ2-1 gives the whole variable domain EPEVTQTPSHQVTQMGQEVILRCVPISNHLYFYWYRQILGQKVEFLVSFYNNEISEKSEIFDDQFSVERPDGSNFTLKIRSTKLEDSAMYFCASRVTLGEQFFGPGTRLTVL.

CDR3 nucleotide sequence: TGTGCCAGCAGAGTTAATGAAAAACTGTTTTTT. This gives the protein CASRVNEKLFF. The chain carries TRBV25-1 and TRBJ1-4, with unresolved D. Germline-derived CDR1 and CDR2 are MGHDK and SYGVNS. V lost 6 bases and J lost 4, with 3 bases in between. The CDR3 is 11 amino acids.

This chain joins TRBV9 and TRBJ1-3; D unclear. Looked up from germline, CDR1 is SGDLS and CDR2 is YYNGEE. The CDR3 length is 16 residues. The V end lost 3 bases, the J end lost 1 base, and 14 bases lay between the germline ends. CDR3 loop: CASSARSPGSGNTIYF. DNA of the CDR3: TGTGCCAGCAGCGCCCGAAGCCCCGGATCTGGAAACACCATATATTTT. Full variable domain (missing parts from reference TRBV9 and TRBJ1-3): DSGVTQTPKHLITATGQRVTLRCSPRSGDLSVYWYQQSLDQGLQFLIQYYNGEERAKGNILERFSAQQFPDLHSELNLSSLELGDSALYFCASSARSPGSGNTIYFGEGSWLTVV.

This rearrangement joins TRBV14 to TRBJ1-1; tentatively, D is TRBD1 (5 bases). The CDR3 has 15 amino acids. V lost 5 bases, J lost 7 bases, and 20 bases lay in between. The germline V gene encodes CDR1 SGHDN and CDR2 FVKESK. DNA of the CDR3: TGTGCCAGCAGCACGTTTACCGGGGGAACAAATGAAGCTTTCTTT. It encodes CASSTFTGGTNEAFF.

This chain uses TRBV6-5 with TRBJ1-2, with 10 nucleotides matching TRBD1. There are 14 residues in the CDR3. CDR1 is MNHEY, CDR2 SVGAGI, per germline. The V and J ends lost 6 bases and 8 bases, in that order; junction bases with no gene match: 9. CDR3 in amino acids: CASRPTGGLKGYTF. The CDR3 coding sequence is TGTGCCAGCAGACCGACAGGGGGCTTAAAGGGCTACACCTTC.

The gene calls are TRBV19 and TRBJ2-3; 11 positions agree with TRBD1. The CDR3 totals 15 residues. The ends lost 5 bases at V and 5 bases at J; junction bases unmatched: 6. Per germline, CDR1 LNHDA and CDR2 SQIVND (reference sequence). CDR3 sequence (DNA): TGTGCCAGTAGTGCGGACAGGGGGCGAGGAGATACGCAGTATTTT. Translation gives CASSADRGRGDTQYF. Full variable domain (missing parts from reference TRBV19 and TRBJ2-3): DGGITQSPKYLFRKEGQNVTLSCEQNLNHDAMYWYRQDPGQGLRLIYYSQIVNDFQKGDIAEGYSVSREKKESFPLTVTSAQKNPTAFYLCASSADRGRGDTQYFGPGTRLTVL.

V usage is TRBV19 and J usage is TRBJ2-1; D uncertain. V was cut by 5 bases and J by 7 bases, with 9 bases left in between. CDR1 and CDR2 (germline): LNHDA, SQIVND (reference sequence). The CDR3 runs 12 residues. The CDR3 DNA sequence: TGTGCCAGTAGTCTCGTTCGGAATGAGCAGTTCTTC. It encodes CASSLVRNEQFF.

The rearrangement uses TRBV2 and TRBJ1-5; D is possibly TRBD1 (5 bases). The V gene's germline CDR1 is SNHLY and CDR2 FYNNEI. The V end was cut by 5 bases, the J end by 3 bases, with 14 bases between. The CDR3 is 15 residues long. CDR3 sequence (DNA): TGTGCCAGCAGTATAGGGATCAGGGACAATCAGCCCCAGCATTTT. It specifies CASSIGIRDNQPQHF.

In DNA form, the CDR3 reads TGTGCCAGCAGCCTACTAGCGGGGGGATCCGGGGAGCTGTTTTTT. It yields the protein CASSLLAGGSGELFF. The V and J genes are TRBV7-8 and TRBJ2-2; 12 bases match TRBD2. In germline, CDR1 is SGHVS, CDR2 FQNEAQ. The CDR3 extends over 15 amino acids. With V trimmed by 5 bases and J by 6 bases, 4 bases remained unmatched.

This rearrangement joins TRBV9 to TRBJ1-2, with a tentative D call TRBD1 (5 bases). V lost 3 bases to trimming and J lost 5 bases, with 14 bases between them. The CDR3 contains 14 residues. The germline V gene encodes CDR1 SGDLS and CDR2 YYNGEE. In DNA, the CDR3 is TGTGCCAGCAGCGGCCGGGACGGCCAATATGGCTACACCTTC. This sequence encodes CASSGRDGQYGYTF. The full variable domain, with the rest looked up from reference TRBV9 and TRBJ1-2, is DSGVTQTPKHLITATGQRVTLRCSPRSGDLSVYWYQQSLDQGLQFLIQYYNGEERAKGNILERFSAQQFPDLHSELNLSSLELGDSALYFCASSGRDGQYGYTFGSGTRLTVV.

In DNA form, the CDR3 reads TGTGCCACCAGCAGAGGGGGTGATGGAAACACCATATATTTT. Amino acids: CATSRGGDGNTIYF. This chain joins TRBV15 and TRBJ1-3; D is unclear. CDR1 LNHNV and CDR2 YYDKDF come from the germline V gene (reference sequence). Between the trimmed V and J ends, which lost 1 base and 3 bases, there was a span of 7 bases. The CDR3 is 14 amino acids.